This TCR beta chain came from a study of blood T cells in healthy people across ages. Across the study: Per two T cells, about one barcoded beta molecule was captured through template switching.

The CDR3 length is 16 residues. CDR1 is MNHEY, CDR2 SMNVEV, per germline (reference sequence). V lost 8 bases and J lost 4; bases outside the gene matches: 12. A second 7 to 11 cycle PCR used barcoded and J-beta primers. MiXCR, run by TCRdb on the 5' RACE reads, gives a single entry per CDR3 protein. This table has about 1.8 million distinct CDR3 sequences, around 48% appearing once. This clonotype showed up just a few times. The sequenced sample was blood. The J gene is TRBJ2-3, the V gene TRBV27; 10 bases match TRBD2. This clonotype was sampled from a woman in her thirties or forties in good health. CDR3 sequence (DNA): TGTGCCAGCCGATTAAAGCGGGGGGGCCTACCAGATACGCAGTATTTT. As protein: CASRLKRGGLPDTQYF.